The clone carrying this T cell receptor (beta chain) has a handful of counts. Its antigen is not known. These data belong to a study of radiation and T cells in renal cell carcinoma. Overall study results and limits: Top tumor clonotypes rose in blood 2 weeks post-radiation, then contracted.

Generated by immunoSEQ multiplex PCR, the TCRdb table keeps only in-frame clones and is missing some. The data contain 120,000 to 150,000 clones, 65% to 90% of them singletons. Specified time point: blood 4 weeks post-SBRT, at nephrectomy. Stated treatment: 15 Gy SBRT to primary tumor, nephrectomy 4 weeks later. Blood was sampled at baseline, 2 weeks and 4 weeks after SBRT. Clear cell pathology was present in this patient's renal cell carcinoma. V dropped 5 bases and J dropped 5; count of bases not matched to a gene: 7. CDR1 MNHEY and CDR2 SMNVEV come from the germline V gene (reference sequence). This CDR3 is 15 amino acids long.

The chain employs TRBV27 and TRBJ2-2; 8 bases map to TRBD1. The source of this sequence is a woman between 50 and 59 years old with renal cell carcinoma. Specimen: blood, collected from a patient whose treatment included radiotherapy and nephrectomy. The CDR3 protein is CASSQGARQTGELFF. CDR3 sequence (DNA): TGTGCCAGCAGTCAGGGGGCAAGGCAAACCGGGGAGCTGTTTTTT.